The 11 T cell receptor beta chains presented below share a single source sample, sequenced in a study of shared clonotypes between healthy human individuals. Repertoires were generated with immunoSEQ multiplex PCR, while TCRdb's copy carries only in-frame clones and drops some. The sample holds about 2.4 million clones, 90% to 95% seen once. Sequencing input: naive CD4+ T cells from PBMCs. Noted subset: CD45RA+ positively selected. All receptors come from a man aged 18 to 30 in good health. Some clones in this sample may be carry-over from other donors' samples.

The chain combines TRBV11-3 with TRBJ2-2, with D uncertain. V lost 5 bases and J lost 7, with 11 bases in between. The length of the CDR3 is 13 residues. Germline CDR1 and CDR2: SGHNT and YENEEA. The CDR3 DNA reads as TGTGCCAGCAGCCCCCGGGTGATCGGGGAGCTGTTTTTT. Translated: CASSPRVIGELFF.

DNA of the CDR3: TGTGCCAGCAGTTCGCGACTAGCGGGGTACAATGAGCAGTTCTTC. This sequence encodes CASSSRLAGYNEQFF. The chain couples TRBV6-6 to TRBJ2-1; 11 nucleotides align to TRBD2. J was trimmed by 4 bases and V by 4 bases; bases with no gene match: 3. The CDR3 is made up of 15 amino acids. Germline CDR1 reads MNHNY; CDR2 reads SVGAGI (reference sequence).

This CDR3 is CASGAGQSGNGYTF. As DNA, the CDR3 is TGTGCCAGCGGGGCGGGACAATCTGGGAATGGCTACACCTTC. J is TRBJ1-2 and V is TRBV5-4; tentatively, D is TRBD1 (6 bases). V shed 7 bases and J shed 6 bases, with 19 bases lying between them. Germline loops: CDR1 SGHNT, CDR2 YYREEE (reference sequence). The CDR3 spans 14 residues.

The chain carries TRBV9 and TRBJ1-4; no reliable D call. Germline CDR1 reads SGDLS; CDR2 reads YYNGEE. The CDR3 spans 14 residues. Trimming left V 2 bases short and J 4 bases short, with 9 bases between. The CDR3 reads CASSVEALNEKLFF. The CDR3 DNA sequence: TGTGCCAGCAGCGTGGAGGCCCTTAATGAAAAACTGTTTTTT.

The chain employs TRBV28 and TRBJ2-3, with 7 positions matching TRBD2. This CDR3 contains 13 residues. The V segment lost 9 bases and the J segment 7 bases; nucleotides outside the gene matches: 10. Germline CDR1 and CDR2: MDHEN and SYDVKM. The CDR3 spells CASSLGREHTQYF. CDR3 bases: TGTGCCAGTTCGTTGGGGCGGGAGCATACGCAGTATTTT.

The rearrangement links TRBV4-2 to TRBJ1-4; 7 bases map to TRBD1. Germline V gene data show CDR1 as LGHNA and CDR2 as YNFKEQ. The CDR3 sequence is 17 residues long. J gave up 7 bases and V 5 bases, and 16 bases lay outside the gene matches. CDR3 sequence (DNA): TGTGCCAGCAGCACCGGGACAGCCCTCGTCCCCTTTGAAAAACTGTTTTTT. Translating gives CASSTGTALVPFEKLFF.

The V gene is TRBV27, the J gene TRBJ2-7; D is ambiguous. V was cut by 10 bases and J by 4 bases, with 5 bases left in between. The CDR3 extends over 9 amino acids. Germline lookup yields CDR1 MNHEY and CDR2 SMNVEV (reference sequence). The CDR3 reads CATLYEQYF. The CDR3 DNA sequence: TGTGCCACCCTTTACGAGCAGTACTTC.

The chain joins TRBV11-2 to TRBJ2-2; TRBD2 agrees at 7 bases. This CDR3 has 15 residues. CDR1 SGHAT and CDR2 FQNNGV come from the germline V gene. V shed 3 bases and J 6 bases; nucleotides not matched to a gene: 7. CDR3: CASSFLAGVAGELFF. The DNA for the CDR3 is TGTGCCAGCAGCTTTCTCGCGGGAGTCGCCGGGGAGCTGTTTTTT.

This chain links TRBV7-9 with TRBJ1-1; tentatively, D is TRBD1 (6 bases). Germline V gene lookup returns CDR1 SEHNR and CDR2 FQNEAQ (reference sequence). The CDR3 extends over 15 amino acids. The V and J ends lost 5 bases and 2 bases respectively, with 15 bases between them. The CDR3 sequence: CASSPERGINTEAFF. The CDR3 DNA is TGTGCCAGCAGCCCGGAGAGGGGGATAAACACTGAAGCTTTCTTT.

The chain combines TRBV6-5 with TRBJ2-3, with 7 nucleotides matching TRBD1. V dropped 6 bases and J dropped 0; count of bases not matched to a gene: 6. Germline-derived CDR1 and CDR2 are MNHEY and SVGAGI. The CDR3 consists of 15 residues. CDR3 loop: CASSRQGPSTDTQYF. CDR3 DNA: TGTGCCAGCAGCCGACAGGGACCAAGCACAGATACGCAGTATTTT.

CDR3 sequence reads: CASSLAESTDTQYF. The DNA of the CDR3 is TGTGCCAGCTCACTAGCGGAGAGCACAGATACGCAGTATTTT. V and J are TRBV18 and TRBJ2-3; perhaps TRBD2 as D (6 bases). The CDR3 is 14 residues long. The germline V gene encodes CDR1 KGHSH and CDR2 LQKENI. The V and J ends lost 4 bases and 0 bases respectively, with 8 bases between them.